The present T cell receptor (beta chain) was sequenced within a study of regulatory T cells in long-lasting Graves disease. Whole-study findings and limits: Sharing of public clonotypes was greater in persistent patients (about 2,500) than in new patients (about 970). Persistent Graves' patients showed less TCR diversity than newly diagnosed ones. TRBV28, TRBJ1-2 and TRBJ2-5 were segments that persistent disease favored.

Indicated time point: newly diagnosed GD, antithyroid drugs for less than 3 months. PBMC RNA served as the TCR library source. With iRepertoire HTBI primers and Arm-PCR of CDR3 regions, TCR beta libraries were built. TCRdb reprocessed the multiplex PCR reads via MiXCR and lists one record per CDR3 protein. The table has roughly 440,000 distinct CDR3 sequences, roughly 15% seen once. As to this clonotype: Its matching antigen is unknown.

The length of the CDR3 is 13 residues. Germline V gene data show CDR1 as SGHTA and CDR2 as FQGNSA. This sample also belongs to another study, concerning T cells in Graves' hyperthyroidism and ophthalmopathy. That publication notes: A first-round RT-PCR of the TCR CDR3 used the HTBI primer set.

The sequences come from peripheral blood mononuclear cells (PBMCs), collected at new diagnosis, from a patient treated with antithyroid drugs. This TCR came from a woman aged 18-35 years with Graves disease. The V and J genes are TRBV7-2 and TRBJ2-1, with D perhaps TRBD2 (5 bases). The DNA end lines up better with TRBJ2-3; the J call may be wrong. The CDR3 coding sequence is TGTGCCAGCAGCTTAGAGGAGGCCGGCACGCAGTATTTT. It translates to CASSLEEAGTQYF.